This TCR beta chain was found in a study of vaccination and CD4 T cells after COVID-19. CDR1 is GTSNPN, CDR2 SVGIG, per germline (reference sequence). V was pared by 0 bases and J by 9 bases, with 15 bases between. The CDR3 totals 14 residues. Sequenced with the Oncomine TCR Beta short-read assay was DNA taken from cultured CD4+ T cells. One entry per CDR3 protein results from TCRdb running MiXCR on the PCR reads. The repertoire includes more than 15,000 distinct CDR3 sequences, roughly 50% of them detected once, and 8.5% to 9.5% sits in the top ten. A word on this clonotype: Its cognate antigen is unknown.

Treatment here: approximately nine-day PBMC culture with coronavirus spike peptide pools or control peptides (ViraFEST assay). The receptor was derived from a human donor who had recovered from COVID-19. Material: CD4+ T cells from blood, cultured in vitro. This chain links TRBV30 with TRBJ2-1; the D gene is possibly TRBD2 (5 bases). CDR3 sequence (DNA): TGTGCCTGGAGTGTACAGACTAAAGCTAGTGAGCAGTTCTTC. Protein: CAWSVQTKASEQFF.